The source of this T cell receptor beta chain is a study of blood T cell repertoires in COVID-19. Allocation to cohorts depended on clinical history reported by the participants. Using immunoSEQ multiplex PCR, the repertoire was profiled, and TCRdb retains in-frame clones only, with some absent. This repertoire shows about 270,000 clones, approximately 90% found once; its top ten account for around 2.8%. Germline V lookup: CDR1 SNHLY, CDR2 FYNNEI. Trimming at V came to 11 bases and at J to 7 bases, leaving 6 bases not matched to a gene. The CDR3 runs 11 residues. This TCR came from a man between 35 and 55 years old who had been exposed to COVID-19. The J gene is TRBJ2-7, the V gene TRBV2, with 9 bases lining up with TRBD1. Sequencing input: PBMCs or T cells enriched from blood (not recorded which). The CDR3 nucleotides are TGTGCCTGGGACAGGGTGGGGGAGCAGTACTTC. Protein: CAWDRVGEQYF. The entire variable domain, with the rest obtained from reference TRBV2 and TRBJ2-7, is as follows: EPEVTQTPSHQVTQMGQEVILRCVPISNHLYFYWYRQILGQKVEFLVSFYNNEISEKSEIFDDQFSVERPDGSNFTLKIRSTKLEDSAMYFCAWDRVGEQYFGPGTRLTVT.